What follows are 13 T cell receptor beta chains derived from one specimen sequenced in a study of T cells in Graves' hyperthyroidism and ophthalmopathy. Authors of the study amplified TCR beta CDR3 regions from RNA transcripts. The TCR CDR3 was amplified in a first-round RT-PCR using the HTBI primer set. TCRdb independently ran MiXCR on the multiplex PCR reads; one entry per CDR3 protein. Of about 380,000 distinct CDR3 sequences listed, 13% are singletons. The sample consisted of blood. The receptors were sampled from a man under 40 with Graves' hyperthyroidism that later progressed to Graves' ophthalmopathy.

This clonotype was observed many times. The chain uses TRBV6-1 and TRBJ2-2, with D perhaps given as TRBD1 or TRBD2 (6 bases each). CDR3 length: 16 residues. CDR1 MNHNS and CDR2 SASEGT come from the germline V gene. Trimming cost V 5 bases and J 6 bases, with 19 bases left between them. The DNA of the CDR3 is TGTGCCAGCAGTCAGACCGGAGGGGGAGGTGCCGGGGAGCTGTTTTTT. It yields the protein CASSQTGGGGAGELFF.

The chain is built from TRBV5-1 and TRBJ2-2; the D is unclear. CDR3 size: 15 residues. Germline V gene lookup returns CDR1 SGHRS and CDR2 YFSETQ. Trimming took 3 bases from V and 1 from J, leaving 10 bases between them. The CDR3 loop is CASSWTPLNTGELFF. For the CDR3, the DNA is TGCGCCAGCAGCTGGACCCCCCTGAACACCGGGGAGCTGTTTTTT.

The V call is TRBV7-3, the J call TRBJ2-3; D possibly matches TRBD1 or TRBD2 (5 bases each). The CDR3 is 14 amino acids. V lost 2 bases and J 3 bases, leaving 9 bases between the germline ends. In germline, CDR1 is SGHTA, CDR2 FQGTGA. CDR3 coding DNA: TGTGCCAGCAGCTTATTTGGGGGTACAGATACGCAGTATTTT. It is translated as CASSLFGGTDTQYF.

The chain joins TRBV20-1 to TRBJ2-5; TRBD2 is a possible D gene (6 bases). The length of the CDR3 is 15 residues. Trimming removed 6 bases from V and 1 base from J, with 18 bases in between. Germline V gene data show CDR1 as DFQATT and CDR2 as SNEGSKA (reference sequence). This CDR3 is CSASSSGGAQETQYF. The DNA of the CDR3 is TGCAGTGCGTCAAGTAGCGGAGGGGCCCAAGAGACCCAGTACTTC.

CDR3 bases: TGTGCCAGCAGCTTTTGGGGGCGCCGGGATCAGCCCCAGCATTTT. Protein sequence: CASSFWGRRDQPQHF. The rearrangement uses TRBV5-8 and TRBJ1-5; a possible D gene is TRBD1 (6 bases). With 2 bases removed from V and 5 bases from J, the gap between germline ends came to 14 bases. Germline V gene data show CDR1 as SGHTS and CDR2 as YDEGEE. CDR3 length: 15 residues.

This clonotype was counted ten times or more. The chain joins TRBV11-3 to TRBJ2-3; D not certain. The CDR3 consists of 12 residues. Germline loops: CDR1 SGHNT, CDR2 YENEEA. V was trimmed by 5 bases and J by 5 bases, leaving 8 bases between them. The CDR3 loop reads CASSPLEDTQYF. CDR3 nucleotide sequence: TGTGCCAGCAGCCCCCTTGAAGATACGCAGTATTTT.

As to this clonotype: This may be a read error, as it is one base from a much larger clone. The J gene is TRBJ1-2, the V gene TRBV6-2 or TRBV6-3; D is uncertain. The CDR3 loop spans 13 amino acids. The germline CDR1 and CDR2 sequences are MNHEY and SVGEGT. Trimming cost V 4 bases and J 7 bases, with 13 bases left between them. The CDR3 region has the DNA TGTGCCAGCAGTTCAGCCATGGCTCTTGGCTACACCTTC. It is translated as CASSSAMALGYTF.

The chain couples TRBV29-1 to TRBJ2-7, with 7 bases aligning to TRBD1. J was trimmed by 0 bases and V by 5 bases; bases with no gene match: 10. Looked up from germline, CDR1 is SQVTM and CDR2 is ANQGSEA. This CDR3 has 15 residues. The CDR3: CSVIGMGDSSYEQYF. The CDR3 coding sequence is TGCAGCGTTATAGGGATGGGGGACAGCTCCTACGAGCAGTACTTC.

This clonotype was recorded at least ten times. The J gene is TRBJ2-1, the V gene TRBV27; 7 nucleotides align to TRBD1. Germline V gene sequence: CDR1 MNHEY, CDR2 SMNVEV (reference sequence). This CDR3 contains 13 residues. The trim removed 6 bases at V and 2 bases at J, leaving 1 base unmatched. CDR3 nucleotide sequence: TGTGCCAGCAGGGGACAGACCTACAATGAGCAGTTCTTC. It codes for CASRGQTYNEQFF.

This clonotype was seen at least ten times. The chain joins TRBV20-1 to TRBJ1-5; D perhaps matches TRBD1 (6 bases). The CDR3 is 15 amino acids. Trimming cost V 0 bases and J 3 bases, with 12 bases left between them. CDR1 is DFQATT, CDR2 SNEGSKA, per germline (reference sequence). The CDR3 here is CSARELTGNNQPQHF. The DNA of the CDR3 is TGCAGTGCTAGAGAACTAACAGGGAACAATCAGCCCCAGCATTTT.

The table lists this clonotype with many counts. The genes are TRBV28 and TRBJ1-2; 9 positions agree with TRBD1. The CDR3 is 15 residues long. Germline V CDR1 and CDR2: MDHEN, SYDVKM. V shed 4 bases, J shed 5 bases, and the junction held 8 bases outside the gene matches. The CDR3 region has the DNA TGTGCCAGCAGTTCGACCGAGACAGGGGGATATGGCTACACCTTC. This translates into CASSSTETGGYGYTF.

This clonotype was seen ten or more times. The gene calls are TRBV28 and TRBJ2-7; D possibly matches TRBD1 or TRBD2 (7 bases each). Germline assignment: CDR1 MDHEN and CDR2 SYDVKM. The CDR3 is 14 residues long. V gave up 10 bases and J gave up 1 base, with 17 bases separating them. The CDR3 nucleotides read TGTGCCACCTCCGGGGAGGGGGCATCCTACGAGCAGTACTTC. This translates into CATSGEGASYEQYF.

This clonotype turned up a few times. CDR3 DNA sequence: TGTGCCAGTAGTATAGATCGGGGGACAGTCAACTATGGCTACACCTTC. Its protein is CASSIDRGTVNYGYTF. The chain links TRBV19 to TRBJ1-2; 7 bases map to TRBD1. CDR3 length: 16 amino acids. Germline loops: CDR1 LNHDA, CDR2 SQIVND (reference sequence). V was clipped by 0 bases and J by 2 bases; unmatched bases: 6.